This TCR beta chain is from a study of cytomegalovirus exposure and HLA in healthy donors. Overall study findings and caveats: An observed cluster of highly shared sequence variants was recorded as a likely sequencing artifact.

V lost 6 bases and J lost 1; bases outside the gene matches: 6. This CDR3 has 14 amino acids. Germline V gives CDR1 ENHRY, CDR2 SYGVKD. Note on this clone: Its antigen is unknown.

Primers included in the PCR were 60 Vbeta and 13 Jbeta primers. The protocol was immunoSEQ multiplex PCR, while the TCRdb copy is restricted to in-frame clones and leaves out a portion. The sample holds 100,000 to 150,000 clones, approximately 80% seen once. The chain has TRBV10-3 and TRBJ2-7, with TRBD2 matching 7 bases. The sequencing sample was made of PBMCs. This clonotype originated in a man aged 35 to 55 in good health and CMV-seronegative. The CDR3 region is CAIREPGRSYEQYF. CDR3 sequence (DNA): TGTGCCATCAGAGAACCCGGGAGGTCCTACGAGCAGTACTTC.